Detailed here is one TCR beta chain. Its antigen remains unidentified. It has no much larger one-base neighbor in the sample; base qualities were not kept. The data belong to a study of blood T cell repertoires in COVID-19 (dated by TCRdb to the early 2020s). With regard to the full study: Samples from collaborators originated in the United States, Italy and Spain and spanned both the acute and convalescent phases of COVID-19. The repertoires were made available in a free public database intended to serve as a resource for research on the immune response to SARS-CoV-2. The material from the prospective study consisted of cDNA or gDNA derived from T cells, B-cell-depleted T cells, or PBMCs. A de-identified subject ID, COVID-19 status, age in years and sex were almost always included in the sample metadata. Where available, HLA class I and class II types were taken from metadata supplied by the sample provider and were not determined by assay-based typing. Deeply sampled blood TCRbeta repertoires from subjects exposed to, actively infected with, or recovered from COVID-19 were included in the dataset. Samples came from the ongoing ImmuneRACE study (first 160 participants) plus 1,254 subjects from 6 global collaborators.

The CDR3 goes from the cysteine to the phenylalanine over 15 residues. This entry keeps only the CDR3 DNA: 45 bases, framed from base 1. According to the germline V gene, CDR1 reads SGHTA and CDR2 reads FQGNSA. V lost 3 bases and J lost 2 bases; the stretch between them is 13 bases long. TCRbeta CDR3 regions were amplified from genomic DNA by means of the immunoSEQ Assay, a bias-controlled multiplex PCR. The study's own analysis went as follows. The number of nucleated cells in each sample was estimated by amplification of reference gene primers within the assay. Sequence reads were collapsed and filtered to measure the absolute abundance of every unique TCRbeta CDR3 rearrangement. For each sample, productive Simpson clonality was calculated as the square root of Simpson's diversity index across productive rearrangements. TCRdb took this table from immuneACCESS and kept in-frame rearrangements with V and J called. Such tables lack part of the clones; where checked against another copy, unresolved V genes explain under half of the gap, and the rest is unexplained. Clone size and V and J calls were adopted from that table, with D and trimming inferred from the DNA. This sample is represented by around 140,000 clones; around 90% of them were singletons. The ten biggest clones cover more than 1.5% of the sample.

What the study reported, not specific to this receptor: The amount of clinical and demographic metadata varied by source and participant and was provided uncurated.

Collaborating institutions collected whole blood in K2EDTA tubes following their own protocols. Collaborator samples were shipped for TCRbeta analysis as frozen whole blood, isolated PBMCs, or DNA extracted from either sample type. The rearrangement joined TRBV7-2 to TRBJ1-1, with an unclear D gene assignment. The sequence came from a woman aged 60-75 years with acute or convalescent COVID-19. The source material was peripheral blood. The nucleotide sequence reads TGTGCCAGCAGCTTTAGTCCGGGGATAAACACTGAAGCTTTCTTT. It specifies CASSFSPGINTEAFF.